This T cell receptor (beta chain) came from a study of blood T cell repertoires in COVID-19 (dated by TCRdb to about 2020). About the investigation overall: Collaborator samples came from the United States, Italy and Spain and covered acute and convalescent phases of COVID-19. Nearly every sample came with metadata listing a de-identified subject ID, COVID-19 status, age in years and sex. A freely available public database, intended as a resource for researchers studying the immune response to SARS-CoV-2, is where the repertoires were released. Where HLA class I and class II types were available, the types were taken from metadata supplied by the sample provider, not from assay-based typing. The material from the prospective study consisted of cDNA or gDNA derived from T cells, B-cell-depleted T cells, or PBMCs. The samples were drawn from two sources: the first 160 participants of the ongoing ImmuneRACE study, and 1,000 to 1,500 subjects contributed by 6 global collaborators. The dataset comprised deeply sampled blood TCRbeta repertoires from subjects exposed to, actively infected with, or recovered from COVID-19.

CDR1 is given as MNHEY and CDR2 as SMNVEV, both from the germline V gene (reference sequence). The CDR3 sequence holds 14 residues, the cysteine and phenylalanine included. The CDR3 DNA has 42 bases and is translated from base 1. V and J lose 3 bases and 9 bases, and a span of 12 bases separates them. A note on this clone: The antigen this receptor binds is unknown. No quality values exist for individual bases; no much larger clone is one base distant.

Each collaborating institution followed its own protocols to collect whole blood in K2EDTA tubes. For TCRbeta analysis, collaborators shipped samples as frozen whole blood, isolated PBMCs, or DNA extracted from either of those sample types. Paper-wide results and their limitations: Clinical and demographic metadata were provided uncurated, with the amount varying by source and participant.

TCRbeta CDR3 regions were amplified from genomic DNA using the immunoSEQ Assay, a bias-controlled multiplex PCR. The authors' pipeline ran thus. The number of nucleated cells in each sample was estimated from the amplification of reference gene primers within the assay. Sequence reads were collapsed and filtered to measure the absolute abundance of every unique TCRbeta CDR3 rearrangement. For each sample, productive Simpson clonality was calculated by taking the square root of Simpson's diversity index across productive rearrangements. TCRdb re-hosts the immuneACCESS table, in-frame sequences only. Its copies lack some clones; in the studies checked, an unresolved V gene accounts for under half of them, and the cause for the rest is not known. V, J and clone size were drawn from that table, and D and trimming were deduced from the DNA. The sample includes roughly 260,000 clones, with more than 65% observed a single time. Less than 4% of the sample is held by the ten biggest clonotypes.

This TCR derives from a woman between 18 and 30 years old with acute or convalescent COVID-19. Sequencing input: peripheral blood. Recombination joined TRBV27 with TRBJ1-6; the D gene is possibly TRBD1, with 6 bases matching. The DNA reads as follows: TGTGCCAGCAGTTTCAACAGGGTGGTTTCACCCCTCCACTTT. This yields the protein CASSFNRVVSPLHF.